This T cell receptor beta chain was found in a study of radiation and T cells in renal cell carcinoma. Assay used: immunoSEQ multiplex PCR; TCRdb lists only in-frame clones, some missing. The profile shows roughly 92,000 clones, roughly 84% of them singletons. The CDR3 is 15 amino acids. The germline V and J ends were trimmed by 0 bases and 8 bases, with 16 bases remaining between them. From germline, CDR1 is LNHNV and CDR2 YYDKDF (reference sequence). Time point denoted: blood 4 weeks post-SBRT, at nephrectomy. Treatment meaning: 15 Gy SBRT to primary tumor, nephrectomy 4 weeks later. The chain couples TRBV15 to TRBJ1-2, with D unresolved. This TCR came from a man aged 60-69 years with renal cell carcinoma. The material was blood, obtained from a patient whose treatment included radiotherapy and nephrectomy. CDR3 loop: CATSRDAVFAYGYTF. The CDR3 DNA follows: TGTGCCACCAGCAGAGATGCGGTTTTTGCGTACGGCTACACCTTC.